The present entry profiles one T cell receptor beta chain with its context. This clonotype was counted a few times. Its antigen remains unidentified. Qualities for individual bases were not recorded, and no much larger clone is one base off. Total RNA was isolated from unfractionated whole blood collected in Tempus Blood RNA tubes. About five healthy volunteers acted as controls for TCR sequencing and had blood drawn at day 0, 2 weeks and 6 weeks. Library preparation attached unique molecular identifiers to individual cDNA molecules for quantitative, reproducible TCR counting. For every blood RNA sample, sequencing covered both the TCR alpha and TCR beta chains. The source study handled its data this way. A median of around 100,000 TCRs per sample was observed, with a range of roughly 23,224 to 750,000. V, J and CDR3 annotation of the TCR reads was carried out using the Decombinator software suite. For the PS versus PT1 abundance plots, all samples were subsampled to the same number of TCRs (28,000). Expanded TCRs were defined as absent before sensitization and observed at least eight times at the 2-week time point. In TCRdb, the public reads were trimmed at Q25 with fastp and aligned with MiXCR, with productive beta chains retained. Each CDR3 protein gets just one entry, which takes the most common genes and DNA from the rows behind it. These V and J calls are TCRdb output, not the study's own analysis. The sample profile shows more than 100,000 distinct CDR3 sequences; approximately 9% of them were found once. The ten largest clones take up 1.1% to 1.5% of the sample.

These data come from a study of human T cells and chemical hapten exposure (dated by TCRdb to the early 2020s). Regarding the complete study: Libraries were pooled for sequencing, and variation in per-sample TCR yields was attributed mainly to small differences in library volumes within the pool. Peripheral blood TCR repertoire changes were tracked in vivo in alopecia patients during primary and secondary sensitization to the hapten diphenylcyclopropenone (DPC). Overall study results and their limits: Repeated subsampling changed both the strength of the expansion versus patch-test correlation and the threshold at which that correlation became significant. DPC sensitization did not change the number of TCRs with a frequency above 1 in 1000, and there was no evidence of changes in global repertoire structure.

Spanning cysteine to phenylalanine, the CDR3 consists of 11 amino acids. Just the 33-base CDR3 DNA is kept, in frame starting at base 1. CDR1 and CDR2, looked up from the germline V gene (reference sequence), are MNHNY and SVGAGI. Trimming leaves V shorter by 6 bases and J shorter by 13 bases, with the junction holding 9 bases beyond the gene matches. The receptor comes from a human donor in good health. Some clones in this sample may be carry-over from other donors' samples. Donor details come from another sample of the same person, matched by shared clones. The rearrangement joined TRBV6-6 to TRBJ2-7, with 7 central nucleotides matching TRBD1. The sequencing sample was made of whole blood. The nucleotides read TGTGCCAGCAGAACCGGACAGGAAGGATACTTC. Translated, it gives CASRTGQEGYF.